This TCR beta chain was sequenced during a study of blood T cells in healthy people across ages. Alongside a J-beta primer mix, a sample-barcoded 5' primer served in a second PCR lasting roughly 6 to 12 cycles. TCRdb reprocessed the 5' RACE reads with MiXCR, giving one entry per CDR3 protein. Among over 950,000 distinct CDR3 sequences listed, roughly half were seen once. The CDR3 loop spans 12 amino acids. CDR1 and CDR2 from the germline V gene are MNHEY and SVGEGT. The V end was cut by 5 bases, the J end by 4 bases, with 8 bases between. Sample: blood. This TCR was recovered from a woman aged 55-70 years in good health. The J gene is TRBJ1-2, the V gene TRBV6-2 or TRBV6-3; D remains ambiguous. CDR3 in DNA: TGTGCCAGCAGTCGGGAACTCTATGGCTACACCTTC. Amino acids: CASSRELYGYTF.